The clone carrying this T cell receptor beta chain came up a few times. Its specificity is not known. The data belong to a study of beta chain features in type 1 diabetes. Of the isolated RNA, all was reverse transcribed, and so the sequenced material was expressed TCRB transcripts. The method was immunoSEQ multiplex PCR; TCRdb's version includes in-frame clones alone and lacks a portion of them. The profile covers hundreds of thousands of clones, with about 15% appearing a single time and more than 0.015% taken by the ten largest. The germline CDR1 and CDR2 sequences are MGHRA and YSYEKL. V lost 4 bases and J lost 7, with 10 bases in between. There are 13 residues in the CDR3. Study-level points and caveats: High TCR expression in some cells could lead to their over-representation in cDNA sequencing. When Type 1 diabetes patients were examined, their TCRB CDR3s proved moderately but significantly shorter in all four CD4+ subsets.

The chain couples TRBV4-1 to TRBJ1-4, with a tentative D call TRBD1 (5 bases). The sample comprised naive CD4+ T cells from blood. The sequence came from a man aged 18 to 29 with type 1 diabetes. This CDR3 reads CASSPPGGEKLFF. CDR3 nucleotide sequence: TGCGCCAGCAGCCCTCCGGGGGGTGAAAAACTGTTTTTT.